Listed below are T cell receptor beta chains from one sample, sequenced in a study of CD8 T cells in Susac syndrome. TCRdb re-derived calls from the immunoSEQ multiplex PCR reads in MiXCR, one entry per CDR3 protein. This table holds over 350,000 distinct CDR3 sequences, about 85% found once. The sequencing sample was made of CD8+ T cells from PBMCs. These receptors all come from a human donor with multiple sclerosis. Each CDR3 is given with its conserved first and last residue. D genes are given only for firm matches. Clone size appears in some rows only: once, few, many, or a class for an expanded clone.

j_gene: TRBJ2-7; d_gene: TRBD1; abundance: -; v_gene: TRBV5-1; len: 15; CDR3aa: CASSSLTGDPYEQYF; CDR3nt: TGCGCCAGCAGCTCCTTGACAGGGGACCCCTACGAGCAGTACTTC
j_gene: TRBJ1-5; d_gene: -; abundance: -; v_gene: TRBV11-2; len: 14; CDR3aa: CASSLMDSNQPQHF; CDR3nt: TGTGCCAGCAGCTTAATGGACAGCAATCAGCCCCAGCATTTT
j_gene: TRBJ2-7; d_gene: -; abundance: -; v_gene: TRBV11-2; len: 14; CDR3aa: CASSAPGLSYEQYF; CDR3nt: TGTGCCAGCAGCGCCCCGGGACTTTCCTACGAGCAGTACTTC
j_gene: TRBJ2-1; d_gene: TRBD2; abundance: once; v_gene: TRBV30; len: 15; CDR3aa: CAWRIAGAPYNEQFF; CDR3nt: TGTGCCTGGAGGATAGCGGGGGCTCCCTACAATGAGCAGTTCTTC
j_gene: TRBJ1-1; d_gene: -; abundance: few; v_gene: TRBV27; len: 11; CDR3aa: CASSFGQEAFF; CDR3nt: TGTGCCAGCAGTTTCGGGCAAGAAGCTTTCTTT
j_gene: TRBJ2-7; d_gene: TRBD1; abundance: -; v_gene: TRBV5-1; len: 16; CDR3aa: CASSPFGTGSSYEQYF; CDR3nt: TGCGCCAGCAGCCCTTTCGGGACAGGGAGCTCCTACGAGCAGTACTTC
j_gene: TRBJ2-3; d_gene: TRBD2; abundance: -; v_gene: TRBV27; len: 15; CDR3aa: CASSLPGLGPDTQYF; CDR3nt: TGTGCCAGCAGTTTGCCGGGACTAGGGCCAGATACGCAGTATTTT
j_gene: TRBJ1-1; d_gene: -; abundance: -; v_gene: TRBV28; len: 13; CDR3aa: CASSSTPGVGAFF; CDR3nt: TGTGCCAGCAGTTCTACACCGGGAGTGGGAGCTTTCTTT
j_gene: TRBJ1-2; d_gene: TRBD1; abundance: -; v_gene: TRBV25-1; len: 13; CDR3aa: CASSERGLSGYTF; CDR3nt: TGTGCCAGCAGTGAAAGGGGGCTGAGTGGCTACACCTTC
j_gene: TRBJ2-1; d_gene: TRBD2; abundance: -; v_gene: TRBV6-6; len: 15; CDR3aa: CASSWTSGGHNEQFF; CDR3nt: TGTGCCAGCAGTTGGACTAGCGGGGGGCACAATGAGCAGTTCTTC
j_gene: TRBJ2-1; d_gene: -; abundance: once; v_gene: TRBV2; len: 10; CDR3aa: CASGLSEQFF; CDR3nt: TGTGCCAGTGGGTTAAGTGAGCAGTTCTTC
j_gene: TRBJ2-7; d_gene: TRBD1; abundance: few; v_gene: TRBV19; len: 13; CDR3aa: CASSGTGFYEQYF; CDR3nt: TGTGCCAGTAGTGGGACAGGCTTCTACGAGCAGTACTTC
j_gene: TRBJ1-2; d_gene: -; abundance: -; v_gene: TRBV11-1; len: 20; CDR3aa: CASSLGRPSGLTYVHYGYTF; CDR3nt: TGTGCCAGCAGCTTAGGTCGTCCATCCGGGCTAACCTACGTGCACTATGGCTACACCTTC
j_gene: TRBJ1-1; d_gene: -; abundance: -; v_gene: TRBV5-1; len: 12; CDR3aa: CASSSLGAEAFF; CDR3nt: TGCGCCAGCAGCTCCTTGGGGGCTGAAGCTTTCTTT
j_gene: TRBJ2-5; d_gene: -; abundance: -; v_gene: TRBV4-2; len: 14; CDR3aa: CASSQDPVGETQYF; CDR3nt: TGTGCCAGCAGCCAAGATCCTGTGGGAGAGACCCAGTACTTC
j_gene: TRBJ2-1; d_gene: TRBD2; abundance: -; v_gene: TRBV4-1; len: 16; CDR3aa: CASSQSGLPSYNEQFF; CDR3nt: TGCGCCAGCAGCCAGTCGGGACTACCATCCTACAATGAGCAGTTCTTC
j_gene: TRBJ2-5; d_gene: -; abundance: -; v_gene: TRBV9; len: 15; CDR3aa: CASSVDSGFQETQYF; CDR3nt: TGTGCCAGCAGCGTAGACTCTGGATTTCAAGAGACCCAGTACTTC
j_gene: TRBJ2-2; d_gene: TRBD1; abundance: once; v_gene: TRBV6-2/TRBV6-3; len: 15; CDR3aa: CASTLRDRGLGELFF; CDR3nt: TGTGCCAGCACCCTCCGGGACAGGGGTCTCGGGGAGCTGTTTTTT
j_gene: TRBJ2-2; d_gene: -; abundance: -; v_gene: TRBV12-3/TRBV12-4; len: 14; CDR3aa: CASNNEDSAGELFF; CDR3nt: TGTGCCAGCAACAACGAGGACAGCGCCGGGGAGCTGTTTTTT
j_gene: TRBJ2-7; d_gene: -; abundance: once; v_gene: TRBV25-1; len: 15; CDR3aa: CASSESKGGPYEQYF; CDR3nt: TGTGCCAGCAGTGAATCTAAGGGGGGCCCCTACGAGCAGTACTTC
j_gene: TRBJ1-5; d_gene: -; abundance: few; v_gene: TRBV19; len: 15; CDR3aa: CASSIGQGLNQPQHF; CDR3nt: TGTGCCAGTAGTATTGGGCAGGGGCTTAATCAGCCCCAGCATTTT
j_gene: TRBJ1-6; d_gene: TRBD1; abundance: -; v_gene: TRBV4-1; len: 17; CDR3aa: CASSLLGPTGVSSPLHF; CDR3nt: TGCGCCAGCAGCCTCCTTGGACCGACAGGGGTTTCTTCACCCCTCCACTTT
j_gene: TRBJ1-4; d_gene: -; abundance: -; v_gene: TRBV6-1; len: 14; CDR3aa: CASSVAGVGEKLFF; CDR3nt: TGTGCCAGCAGTGTGGCAGGGGTCGGGGAAAAACTGTTTTTT
j_gene: TRBJ2-2; d_gene: TRBD1; abundance: -; v_gene: TRBV29-1; len: 16; CDR3aa: CSALGGQGRRTGELFF; CDR3nt: TGCAGCGCCCTGGGTGGACAGGGCCGACGGACCGGGGAGCTGTTTTTT
j_gene: TRBJ2-2; d_gene: -; abundance: -; v_gene: TRBV4-1; len: 16; CDR3aa: CASSQVPGPDTGELFF; CDR3nt: TGCGCCAGCAGCCAAGTCCCGGGACCAGACACCGGGGAGCTGTTTTTT
j_gene: TRBJ2-1; d_gene: -; abundance: -; v_gene: TRBV15; len: 19; CDR3aa: CATSRAPLSVAEYYNEQFF; CDR3nt: TGTGCCACCAGCAGAGCCCCCCTTAGCGTAGCGGAGTACTACAATGAGCAGTTCTTC
j_gene: TRBJ1-1; d_gene: TRBD1; abundance: -; v_gene: TRBV28; len: 14; CDR3aa: CASSFGAGGTEAFF; CDR3nt: TGTGCCAGCAGTTTTGGGGCAGGGGGCACTGAAGCTTTCTTT
j_gene: TRBJ1-4; d_gene: -; abundance: -; v_gene: TRBV4-1; len: 16; CDR3aa: CASSPPPSATNEKLFF; CDR3nt: TGCGCCAGCAGCCCTCCCCCGTCCGCAACTAATGAAAAACTGTTTTTT
j_gene: TRBJ2-5; d_gene: TRBD2; abundance: -; v_gene: TRBV6-5; len: 17; CDR3aa: CASSYSGLAGGGETQYF; CDR3nt: TGTGCCAGCAGTTACTCGGGACTAGCGGGAGGAGGAGAGACCCAGTACTTC